One and the same sample provided the 15 T cell receptor beta chains below, sequenced in a study of T-cell memory formation after mild COVID-19. TCRdb itself ran the 5' RACE reads through MiXCR, one entry per CDR3 protein. The repertoire consists of about 440,000 distinct CDR3 sequences, with roughly 20% occurring once and the leading ten covering roughly 8.4%. Input material: PBMCs or a T cell subset sorted from them (not recorded which). These receptor sequences come from an adult woman who had mild COVID-19 (a few samples of this study predate the infection). Cell type and time point are not known.

The chain joins TRBV27 to TRBJ2-5, with 10 bases aligning to TRBD1. CDR1 and CDR2 from the germline V gene are MNHEY and SMNVEV (reference sequence). V was pared by 4 bases and J by 9 bases, with 5 bases of the junction left unmatched. The CDR3 covers 13 residues. CDR3 DNA: TGTGCCAGCAGTTCCCGGGACAGGGGCCCCCAGTACTTC. Translated: CASSSRDRGPQYF.

The rearrangement links TRBV3-1 to TRBJ2-7; 7 nucleotides align to TRBD2. Germline CDR1 is LGHDT and CDR2 is YNNKEL (reference sequence). The CDR3 runs to 13 residues. J lost 6 bases, V lost 4 bases, and 6 bases had no gene match. The CDR3 DNA is TGTGCCAGCAGCCCCCCGCTAGCGGCCGAGCAGTACTTC. Translation: CASSPPLAAEQYF.

This clonotype showed up just a few times. This sequence joins TRBV19 and TRBJ1-5; TRBD1 matches at 10 bases. Germline CDR1 LNHDA, CDR2 SQIVND (reference sequence). The CDR3 runs to 15 residues. J was trimmed by 7 bases and V by 9 bases; bases with no gene match: 12. The CDR3 loop reads CASVTGTGVGQPQHF. CDR3 bases: TGTGCCAGCGTCACCGGGACAGGGGTAGGGCAGCCCCAGCATTTT.

This clonotype came up once. The chain has TRBV20-1 and TRBJ1-3, with D unclear. The germline gives CDR1 DFQATT, CDR2 SNEGSKA (reference sequence). CDR3 length equals 13 residues. Trimming pared 3 bases from V and 4 bases from J, leaving 10 bases between. The CDR3 protein is CSARSLGGNTIYF. The CDR3, as DNA: TGCAGTGCTAGGTCCCTAGGGGGAAACACCATATATTTT.

This clonotype was seen repeatedly, ten times or more. The rearrangement joins TRBV12-3 or TRBV12-4 to TRBJ2-1, with D possibly matching TRBD2 (6 bases). The V gene lost 2 bases and the J gene lost 4 bases, with 12 bases spanning the gap. This CDR3 is 15 amino acids long. The CDR3 reads CASSLSAGLYNEQFF. DNA for the CDR3: TGTGCCAGCAGTTTATCTGCGGGGTTATACAATGAGCAGTTCTTC.

J is TRBJ2-7 and V is TRBV9; either TRBD1 or TRBD2 may fit D (5 bases each). The length of the CDR3 is 13 residues. Trimming removed 3 bases at V and 0 bases at J, with 7 bases between. The germline gives CDR1 SGDLS, CDR2 YYNGEE. CDR3: CASSGDVSYEQYF. The CDR3 nucleotides are TGTGCCAGCAGCGGGGACGTCTCCTACGAGCAGTACTTC. The full variable domain, its missing parts supplied by reference TRBV9 and TRBJ2-7, is DSGVTQTPKHLITATGQRVTLRCSPRSGDLSVYWYQQSLDQGLQFLIQYYNGEERAKGNILERFSAQQFPDLHSELNLSSLELGDSALYFCASSGDVSYEQYFGPGTRLTVT.

A few counts support this clonotype. V gene TRBV12-3 or TRBV12-4 combines with J gene TRBJ1-2, with D unclear. There are 11 residues in the CDR3. Trimming shortened V by 4 bases and J by 8 bases, and 8 bases separated the two germline ends. CDR3: CASSSPGGYTF. The DNA of the CDR3 is TGTGCCAGCAGTTCCCCTGGGGGCTACACCTTC.

The chain has TRBV7-9 and TRBJ2-3; tentative D call: TRBD1 (7 bases). CDR3 length: 14 amino acids. The germline CDR1 and CDR2 sequences are SEHNR and FQNEAQ (reference sequence). V lost 6 bases and J 4 bases, leaving 14 bases between the germline ends. CDR3 DNA: TGTGCCAGCAGTTACGACAGGGACTCAGATACGCAGTATTTT. Amino acids: CASSYDRDSDTQYF.

This clonotype has a handful of counts. The rearrangement links TRBV10-3 to TRBJ2-7, with TRBD1 identical over 9 bases. With 2 bases clipped from V and 5 bases from J, the junction kept 13 bases outside the gene matches. Germline assignment: CDR1 ENHRY and CDR2 SYGVKD. This CDR3 region has 17 residues. The CDR3 loop is CAISEPTGTGSRDEQYF. CDR3 nucleotide sequence: TGTGCCATCAGTGAGCCAACCGGGACAGGGAGCCGGGACGAGCAGTACTTC.

There are many counts of this clonotype. The rearrangement links TRBV15 to TRBJ1-1; D uncertain. CDR3 length: 15 residues. Germline V gene lookup returns CDR1 LNHNV and CDR2 YYDKDF (reference sequence). V shed 0 bases and J shed 11 bases, with 19 bases lying between them. CDR3 residues: CATSRDRWAAGEAFF. Here the CDR3 DNA reads TGTGCCACCAGCAGAGATAGGTGGGCAGCGGGAGAGGCTTTCTTT.

This clonotype appeared a few times. The chain employs TRBV2 and TRBJ1-5, with TRBD1 as a possible D gene (6 bases). The CDR3 loop spans 14 amino acids. V lost 6 bases and J lost 3, with 12 bases in between. The V gene's germline CDR1 is SNHLY and CDR2 FYNNEI. Here the CDR3 DNA reads TGTGCCAGCAGGGGGGCAGGGAACAATCAGCCCCAGCATTTT. Its translation is CASRGAGNNQPQHF. The complete variable domain, with remaining parts taken from reference TRBV2 and TRBJ1-5, reads EPEVTQTPSHQVTQMGQEVILRCVPISNHLYFYWYRQILGQKVEFLVSFYNNEISEKSEIFDDQFSVERPDGSNFTLKIRSTKLEDSAMYFCASRGAGNNQPQHFGDGTRLSIL.

The chain carries TRBV12-3 or TRBV12-4 and TRBJ1-4; D uncertain. The length of the CDR3 is 13 residues. With 6 bases removed from V and 8 bases from J, the gap between germline ends came to 13 bases. This chain's CDR3 is CASRRQGDEKLFF. CDR3 nucleotides: TGTGCCAGCAGACGACAAGGAGACGAAAAACTGTTTTTT.

This clonotype turned up a few times. The chain recombines TRBV6-5 with TRBJ1-5, with 7 bases identical to TRBD1. This CDR3 has 15 residues. Germline V gene lookup returns CDR1 MNHEY and CDR2 SVGAGI. The V gene end was trimmed by 4 bases and the J gene end by 4 bases; junction bases not matched to a gene: 7. This CDR3 is CASSLQKGANQPQHF. CDR3 in DNA: TGTGCCAGCAGTTTGCAAAAGGGGGCGAATCAGCCCCAGCATTTT.

V is TRBV6-2 or TRBV6-3 and J is TRBJ2-1; no definite D call. The CDR3 is made up of 15 amino acids. Germline V gene lookup returns CDR1 MNHEY and CDR2 SVGEGT. Trimming pared 2 bases from V and 2 bases from J, leaving 10 bases between. DNA of the CDR3: TGTGCCAGCAGTTACCCTACCGGACCCTACAATGAGCAGTTCTTC. This codes for CASSYPTGPYNEQFF.

The chain couples TRBV9 to TRBJ1-3, with D tentatively TRBD1 (6 bases). V was clipped by 2 bases and J by 4 bases, with 13 bases between them. Looked up from germline, CDR1 is SGDLS and CDR2 is YYNGEE. This CDR3 is built from 15 residues. CDR3 nucleotides: TGTGCCAGCAGCGTGGGGGGCTTGGGCGGAAACACCATATATTTT. It translates to CASSVGGLGGNTIYF.